Each of the 16 T cell receptor beta chains below was sequenced from the same sample in a study of T cell responses to AZD1222 COVID-19 vaccine. Here immunoSEQ multiplex PCR was the method, and the copy in TCRdb shows in-frame clones only, minus some. The sample has 95,000 to 110,000 clones, around 92% seen once; the top ten hold around 8.6%. Sequenced here: peripheral blood, sampled 28 days after the second AZD1222 dose. The receptor set was obtained from an adult who received the AZD1222 COVID-19 vaccine.

The chain combines TRBV27 with TRBJ1-6; a weak D match, TRBD1 (5 bases). V was clipped by 4 bases and J by 9 bases, with 13 bases between them. This CDR3 has 14 amino acids. Germline V gives CDR1 MNHEY, CDR2 SMNVEV (reference sequence). CDR3 DNA: TGTGCCAGCAGTTCCTCAGGGTCGTTTTCACCCCTCCACTTT. Its translation is CASSSSGSFSPLHF.

V gene TRBV7-7 combines with J gene TRBJ2-1, with D maybe TRBD2 (5 bases). The germline CDR1 and CDR2 sequences are SSHAT and FNYEAQ (reference sequence). Trimming left V 2 bases short and J 8 bases short, with 16 bases between. The CDR3 runs to 15 residues. The CDR3 region is CASSLRTYPSHEQFF. DNA of the CDR3: TGTGCCAGCAGCTTACGGACTTATCCCTCGCATGAGCAGTTCTTC.

The chain has TRBV5-8 and TRBJ1-1; D ambiguous. CDR3 size: 13 residues. Trimming removed 0 bases from V and 1 base from J, with 4 bases in between. In germline, CDR1 is SGHTS, CDR2 YDEGEE. CDR3: CASSLGPNTEAFF. CDR3 in DNA: TGTGCCAGCAGCTTGGGGCCGAACACTGAAGCTTTCTTT.

This chain connects TRBV7-2 to TRBJ2-6; no reliable D call. The length of the CDR3 is 19 residues. The V gene's germline CDR1 is SGHTA and CDR2 FQGNSA. V was shortened by 1 base and J by 0 bases, with 16 bases between the two germline ends. The CDR3 sequence is CASSLEGFGLPSGANVLTF. In DNA form, the CDR3 reads TGTGCCAGCAGCTTAGAAGGTTTCGGGCTACCCTCTGGGGCCAACGTCCTGACTTTC.

The gene calls are TRBV5-5 and TRBJ1-5; D is uncertain. The germline CDR1 and CDR2 sequences are SGHKS and YYEKEE (reference sequence). The CDR3 runs 15 residues. Trimming pared 1 base from V and 0 bases from J, leaving 8 bases between. In DNA, the CDR3 is TGTGCCAGCAGCTTGTCCCAGGCTAGCAATCAGCCCCAGCATTTT. It yields the protein CASSLSQASNQPQHF.

The V call is TRBV18, the J call TRBJ1-2; 8 positions agree with TRBD1. With 2 bases clipped from V and 13 bases from J, the junction kept 3 bases outside the gene matches. Looked up from germline, CDR1 is KGHSH and CDR2 is LQKENI. This CDR3 spans 11 amino acids. The CDR3: CASSPEDRGTF. The CDR3 nucleotides read TGTGCCAGCTCACCAGAAGACAGGGGCACCTTC.

CDR3 sequence reads: CASSSSGQTDYEQYF. The CDR3 nucleotides are TGTGCCAGCAGCTCATCGGGACAGACCGACTACGAGCAGTACTTC. The chain recombines TRBV7-9 with TRBJ2-7; the match to TRBD1 covers 7 bases. Losses at the gene ends were 4 bases for V and 3 bases for J; bases not matched to a gene: 9. The CDR3 extends over 15 amino acids. Germline lookup yields CDR1 SEHNR and CDR2 FQNEAQ (reference sequence).

V and J are TRBV7-3 and TRBJ1-1, with TRBD1 matching over 10 bases. Germline V gene data show CDR1 as SGHTA and CDR2 as FQGTGA. The CDR3 runs 15 residues. After removal of 5 bases from V and 6 bases from J, the junction contained 9 bases not matched to a gene. Here the CDR3 reads CASSRSPGQGSEAFF. The CDR3 coding sequence is TGTGCCAGCAGCAGGTCCCCGGGACAGGGGTCTGAAGCTTTCTTT.

V and J are TRBV4-3 and TRBJ2-7; TRBD2 matches at 8 bases. Germline CDR1 reads LGHNA; CDR2 reads YSLEER. The CDR3 runs to 14 residues. Trimming at V came to 0 bases and at J to 5 bases, leaving 3 bases not matched to a gene. The CDR3 loop reads CASSQDSAGDEQYF. The CDR3 DNA is TGCGCCAGCAGCCAAGATTCAGCGGGGGACGAGCAGTACTTC.

This chain links TRBV6-5 with TRBJ2-1; 10 nucleotides agree with TRBD1. V shed 8 bases and J 3 bases; nucleotides not matched to a gene: 1. The CDR3 is 13 residues long. CDR1 and CDR2 (germline): MNHEY, SVGAGI. The CDR3 sequence is CASRDRGYNEQFF. The CDR3 bases are TGTGCCAGCCGGGACAGGGGCTACAATGAGCAGTTCTTC.

The chain has TRBV19 and TRBJ2-1; 10 bases agree with TRBD2. V lost 5 bases to trimming and J lost 3 bases; unmatched junction nucleotides: 1. Germline V lookup: CDR1 LNHDA, CDR2 SQIVND (reference sequence). This CDR3 spans 14 amino acids. The CDR3 sequence is CASSLAGDYNEQFF. Here the CDR3 DNA reads TGTGCCAGTAGTCTAGCGGGGGACTACAATGAGCAGTTCTTC.

For the CDR3, the DNA is TGTGCCAGTAGTGCCGGGACAGGGGCCTTCTACGAGCAGTACTTC. Translated: CASSAGTGAFYEQYF. The chain joins TRBV19 to TRBJ2-7; 10 bases align to TRBD1. The CDR3 contains 15 residues. J lost 3 bases, V lost 5 bases, and 7 bases had no gene match. CDR1 is LNHDA and CDR2 is SQIVND in the germline V gene (reference sequence).

The V and J genes are TRBV5-8 and TRBJ2-2, with D perhaps matching TRBD1 (5 bases). Germline CDR1 is SGHTS and CDR2 is YDEGEE. V lost 0 bases and J lost 0, with 6 bases in between. The CDR3 extends over 15 amino acids. The CDR3, as DNA: TGTGCCAGCAGCTTGGAGACAGCGAACACCGGGGAGCTGTTTTTT. This encodes CASSLETANTGELFF.

The chain has TRBV9 and TRBJ1-4; TRBD1 agrees at 9 bases. The junction had 5 bases not matched to a gene; V was cut back by 0 bases and J by 8 bases. Germline V CDR1 and CDR2: SGDLS, YYNGEE. This CDR3 spans 15 amino acids. The CDR3 nucleotides read TGTGCCAGCAGCGTAGAGGGGACAGGGCAAGAAAAACTGTTTTTT. It translates to CASSVEGTGQEKLFF.

CDR3 sequence (DNA): TGTGCCAGCAGCTTAGGCTCCTCCGCAGATACGCAGTATTTT. It yields the protein CASSLGSSADTQYF. The gene calls are TRBV7-3 and TRBJ2-3; D is uncertain. Trimming shortened V by 2 bases and J by 4 bases, and 10 bases separated the two germline ends. The CDR3 has 14 amino acids. CDR1 and CDR2 (germline): SGHTA, FQGTGA.

In its sample, this clone was seen once. V is TRBV11-2 and J is TRBJ2-5, with D perhaps given as TRBD1 or TRBD2 (5 bases each). With 5 bases removed from V and 1 base from J, the gap between germline ends came to 5 bases. The germline V gene encodes CDR1 SGHAT and CDR2 FQNNGV. There are 12 residues in the CDR3. The CDR3 bases are TGTGCCAGCAGCGGGACCCAAGAGACCCAGTACTTC. This sequence encodes CASSGTQETQYF. The full variable domain, rest sourced from reference TRBV11-2 and TRBJ2-5, is EAGVAQSPRYKIIEKRQSVAFWCNPISGHATLYWYQQILGQGPKLLIQFQNNGVVDDSQLPKDRFSAERLKGVDSTLKIQPAKLEDSAVYLCASSGTQETQYFGPGTRLLVL.